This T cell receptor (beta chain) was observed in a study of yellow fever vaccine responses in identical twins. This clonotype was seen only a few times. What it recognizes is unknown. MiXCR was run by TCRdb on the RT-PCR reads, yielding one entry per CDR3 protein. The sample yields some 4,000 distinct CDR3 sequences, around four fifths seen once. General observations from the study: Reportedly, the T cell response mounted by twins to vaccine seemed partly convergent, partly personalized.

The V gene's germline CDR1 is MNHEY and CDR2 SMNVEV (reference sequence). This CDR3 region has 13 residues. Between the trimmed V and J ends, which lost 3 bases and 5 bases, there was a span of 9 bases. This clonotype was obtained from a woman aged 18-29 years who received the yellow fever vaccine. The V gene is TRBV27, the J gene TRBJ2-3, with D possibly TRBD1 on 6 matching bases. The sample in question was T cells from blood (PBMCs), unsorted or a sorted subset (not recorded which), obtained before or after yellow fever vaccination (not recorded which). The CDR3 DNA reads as TGTGCCAGCAGTTTCCGGGACATAGATACGCAGTATTTT. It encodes CASSFRDIDTQYF.